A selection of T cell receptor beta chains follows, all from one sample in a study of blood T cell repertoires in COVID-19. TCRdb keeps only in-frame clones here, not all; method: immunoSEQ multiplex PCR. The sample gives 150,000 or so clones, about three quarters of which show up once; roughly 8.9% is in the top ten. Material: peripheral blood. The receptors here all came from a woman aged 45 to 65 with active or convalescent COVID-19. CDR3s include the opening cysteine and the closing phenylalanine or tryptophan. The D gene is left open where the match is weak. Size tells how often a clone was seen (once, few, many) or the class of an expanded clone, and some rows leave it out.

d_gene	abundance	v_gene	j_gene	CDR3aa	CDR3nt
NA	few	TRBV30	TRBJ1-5	CAWSSGIVGQPQHF	TGTGCCTGGAGTTCAGGGATCGTAGGTCAGCCCCAGCATTTT
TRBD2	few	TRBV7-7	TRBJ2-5	CASSRGLADPRGETQYF	TGTGCCAGCAGCCGGGGACTAGCGGACCCAAGAGGAGAGACCCAGTACTTC
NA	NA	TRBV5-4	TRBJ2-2	CASSLGGQSNTGELFF	TGTGCCAGCAGCTTGGGGGGGCAGTCGAACACCGGGGAGCTGTTTTTT
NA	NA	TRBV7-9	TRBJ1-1	CASTLGEVNTEAFF	TGTGCCAGCACCCTAGGTGAGGTGAACACTGAAGCTTTCTTT
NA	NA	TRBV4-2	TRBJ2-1	CASSQVEGSYNEQFF	TGTGCCAGCAGCCAAGTGGAGGGGTCCTACAATGAGCAGTTCTTC
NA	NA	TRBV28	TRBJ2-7	CASSSGAYEQYF	TGTGCCAGCAGTTCAGGGGCCTACGAGCAGTACTTC
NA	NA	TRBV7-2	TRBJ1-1	CASSRSRSANTEAFF	TGTGCCAGCAGCAGGTCTAGGAGTGCGAACACTGAAGCTTTCTTT
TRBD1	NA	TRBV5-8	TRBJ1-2	CASSLSGQGTFGYTF	TGTGCCAGCAGCTTGTCCGGACAGGGAACTTTCGGCTACACCTTC
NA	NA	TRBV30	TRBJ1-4	CAWSVLGGLISTNEKLFF	TGTGCCTGGAGTGTACTTGGAGGTTTAATTTCAACTAATGAAAAACTGTTTTTT
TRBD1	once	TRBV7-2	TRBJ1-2	CASSPPTGDFYGYTF	TGTGCCAGCAGCCCTCCGACAGGGGATTTCTATGGCTACACCTTC
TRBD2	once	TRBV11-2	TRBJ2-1	CASSFAGTREGNEQFF	TGTGCCAGCAGCTTCGCCGGGACTAGAGAGGGCAATGAGCAGTTCTTC
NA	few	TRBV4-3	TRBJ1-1	CASSQAPGATEAFF	TGCGCCAGCAGCCAAGCGCCGGGTGCCACTGAAGCTTTCTTT
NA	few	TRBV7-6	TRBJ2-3	CASSSRAFTDTQYF	TGTGCCAGCAGCTCGAGAGCGTTCACAGATACGCAGTATTTT
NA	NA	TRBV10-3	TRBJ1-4	CAISEGGASEKLFF	TGTGCCATCAGTGAAGGGGGGGCGAGTGAAAAACTGTTTTTT
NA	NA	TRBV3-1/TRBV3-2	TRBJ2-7	CASSQASYEQYF	TGTGCCAGCAGCCAAGCGTCCTACGAGCAGTACTTC
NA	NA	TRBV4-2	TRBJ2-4	CASSQDRQGGNIQYF	TGTGCCAGCAGCCAAGATCGCCAGGGTGGAAACATTCAGTACTTC
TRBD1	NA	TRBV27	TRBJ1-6	CASSPGTGISPLHF	TGTGCCAGCAGCCCCGGGACAGGGATATCACCCCTCCACTTT
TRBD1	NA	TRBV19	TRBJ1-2	CASSTTWTGNYGYTF	TGTGCCAGTAGTACCACTTGGACAGGGAACTATGGCTACACCTTC
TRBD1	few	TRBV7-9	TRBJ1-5	CASSLARDRGPYSNQPQHF	TGTGCCAGCAGCTTAGCGAGGGACAGGGGCCCTTATAGCAATCAGCCCCAGCATTTT
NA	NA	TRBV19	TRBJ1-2	CASSMASEVGYGYTF	TGTGCCAGTAGTATGGCCAGCGAGGTTGGGTATGGCTACACCTTC
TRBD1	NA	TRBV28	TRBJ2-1	CASKSQGQGVSYNEQFF	TGTGCCAGCAAATCCCAGGGACAGGGGGTTTCCTACAATGAGCAGTTCTTC
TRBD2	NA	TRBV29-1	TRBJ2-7	CSVATSGYEQYF	TGCAGCGTTGCGACTAGCGGTTACGAGCAGTACTTC
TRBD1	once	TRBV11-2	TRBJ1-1	CASSLGATGFTEAFF	TGTGCCAGCAGCTTAGGCGCGACAGGGTTCACTGAAGCTTTCTTT
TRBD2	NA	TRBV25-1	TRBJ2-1	CASSDWEGRNEQFF	TGTGCCAGCAGTGACTGGGAGGGGAGGAATGAGCAGTTCTTC
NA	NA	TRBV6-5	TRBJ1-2	CASRTGGARDYGYTF	TGTGCCAGCAGGACGGGGGGCGCGCGGGACTATGGCTACACCTTC
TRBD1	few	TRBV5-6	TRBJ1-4	CASSLTGGDEKLFF	TGTGCCAGCAGCCTGACAGGGGGCGATGAAAAACTGTTTTTT
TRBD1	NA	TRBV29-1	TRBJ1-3	CSVTGALTSGNTIYF	TGCAGCGTTACAGGGGCCCTGACCTCTGGAAACACCATATATTTT
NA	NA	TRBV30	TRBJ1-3	CAWSRGGSRGNTIYF	TGTGCCTGGAGTCGAGGGGGAAGTCGTGGAAACACCATATATTTT
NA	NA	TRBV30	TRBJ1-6	CASRGGSYNSPLHF	TGTGCCTCCAGAGGCGGCTCCTATAATTCACCCCTCCACTTT
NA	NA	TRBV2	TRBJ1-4	CASSEFQGTNEKLFF	TGTGCCAGCAGTGAGTTTCAGGGTACTAATGAAAAACTGTTTTTT
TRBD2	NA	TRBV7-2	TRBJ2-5	CASSGIAGGPRLGETQYF	TGTGCCAGCAGCGGGATAGCGGGGGGGCCAAGGCTGGGAGAGACCCAGTACTTC
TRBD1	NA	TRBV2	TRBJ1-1	CASSSPGTGGEFFF	TGTGCCAGCAGCAGTCCCGGGACAGGGGGCGAATTCTTCTTT
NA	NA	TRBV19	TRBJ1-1	CASSMEGHTEAFF	TGTGCCAGTAGTATGGAGGGGCACACTGAAGCTTTCTTT
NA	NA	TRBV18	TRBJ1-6	CASSPPGPVSPLHF	TGTGCCAGCTCACCACCGGGGCCAGTCTCACCCCTCCACTTT
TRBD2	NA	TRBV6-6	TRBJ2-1	CASSSTSAEQFF	TGTGCCAGCAGCTCTACTAGCGCTGAGCAGTTCTTC
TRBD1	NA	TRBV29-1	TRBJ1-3	CSVDDRGISGNTIYF	TGCAGCGTTGATGACAGGGGAATCTCTGGAAACACCATATATTTT
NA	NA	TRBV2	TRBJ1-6	CASGRAGNSPLHF	TGTGCCAGCGGCAGGGCTGGAAATTCACCCCTCCACTTT
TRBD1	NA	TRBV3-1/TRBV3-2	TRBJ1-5	CASSGTGNQPQHF	TGTGCCAGCAGCGGGACAGGGAATCAGCCCCAGCATTTT
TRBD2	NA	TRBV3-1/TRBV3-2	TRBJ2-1	CASSASGTSGGAYNEQFF	TGTGCCAGCAGCGCCTCCGGGACTAGCGGGGGGGCCTACAATGAGCAGTTCTTC
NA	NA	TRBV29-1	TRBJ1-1	CSVEIATEAFF	TGCAGCGTTGAAATTGCGACTGAAGCTTTCTTT
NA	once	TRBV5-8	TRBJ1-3	CASSSPQGTPVSGNTIYF	TGTGCCAGCAGCTCCCCCCAAGGGACACCAGTATCAGGAAACACCATATATTTT
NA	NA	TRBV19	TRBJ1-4	CASSIDSTNEKLFF	TGTGCCAGTAGTATAGACAGTACTAATGAAAAACTGTTTTTT
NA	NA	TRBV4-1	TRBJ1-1	CASSQDAPGGTEAFF	TGCGCCAGCAGCCAAGACGCGCCCGGGGGTACTGAAGCTTTCTTT
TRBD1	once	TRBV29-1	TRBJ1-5	CSVEPDRGLPHSNQPQHF	TGCAGCGTGGAACCGGACAGGGGGCTACCCCATAGCAATCAGCCCCAGCATTTT
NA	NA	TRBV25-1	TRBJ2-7	CASSGRDSSYEQYF	TGTGCCAGCAGTGGGAGGGACAGCTCCTACGAGCAGTACTTC
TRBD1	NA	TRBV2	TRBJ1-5	CASSPGGMQPQHF	TGTGCCAGCAGTCCAGGGGGTATGCAGCCCCAGCATTTT
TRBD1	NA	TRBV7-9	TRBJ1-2	CASSFAQGDGYTF	TGTGCCAGCAGCTTCGCACAGGGGGATGGCTACACCTTC
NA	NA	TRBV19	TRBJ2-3	CASSTDREGTDTQYF	TGTGCCAGTAGCACGGACAGGGAGGGGACAGATACGCAGTATTTT
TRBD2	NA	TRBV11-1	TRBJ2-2	CASSKGTSGNTGELFF	TGTGCCAGCAGCAAAGGGACTAGCGGGAACACCGGGGAGCTGTTTTTT
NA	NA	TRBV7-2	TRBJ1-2	CASSLDVGAWGPGYTF	TGTGCCAGCAGCTTAGACGTTGGGGCCTGGGGGCCCGGCTACACCTTC